The sequence of this T cell receptor (beta chain) was determined in a study of blood T cell repertoires in COVID-19. CDR3 length: 14 amino acids. Germline assignment: CDR1 MNHEY and CDR2 SVGAGI. The V end was cut by 6 bases, the J end by 7 bases, with 16 bases between. Enrolment of Seattle patients took place during active infection, and they were followed longitudinally. TCRdb keeps only in-frame clones here, not all; method: immunoSEQ multiplex PCR. The sample lists about 250,000 clones; roughly 88% were seen once. The chain is built from TRBV6-5 and TRBJ2-4, with D possibly matching TRBD1 (6 bases). This TCR was recovered from a woman aged 80 or older with COVID-19, enrolled during active disease. Sequenced material: peripheral blood. The CDR3 coding sequence is TGTGCCAGCAGGCAACAGGGTGAAGGGAACATTCAGTACTTC. Protein product: CASRQQGEGNIQYF.